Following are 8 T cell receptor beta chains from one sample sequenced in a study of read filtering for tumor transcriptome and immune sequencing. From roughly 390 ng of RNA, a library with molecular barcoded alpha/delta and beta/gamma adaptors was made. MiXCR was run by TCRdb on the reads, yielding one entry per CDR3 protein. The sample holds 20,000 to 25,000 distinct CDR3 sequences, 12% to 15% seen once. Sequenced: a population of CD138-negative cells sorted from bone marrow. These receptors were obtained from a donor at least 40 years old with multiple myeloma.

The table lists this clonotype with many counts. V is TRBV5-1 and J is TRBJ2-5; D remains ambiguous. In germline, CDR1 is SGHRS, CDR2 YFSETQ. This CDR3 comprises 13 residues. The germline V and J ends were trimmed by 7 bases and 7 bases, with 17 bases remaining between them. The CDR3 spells CASRIRTEGTQYF. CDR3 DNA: TGCGCCAGCCGCATACGGACGGAAGGGACCCAGTACTTC. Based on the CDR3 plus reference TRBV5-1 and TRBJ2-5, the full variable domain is KAGVTQTPRYLIKTRGQQVTLSCSPISGHRSVSWYQQTPGQGLQFLFEYFSETQRNKGNFPGRFSGRQFSNSRSEMNVSTLELGDSALYLCASRIRTEGTQYFGPGTRLLVL.

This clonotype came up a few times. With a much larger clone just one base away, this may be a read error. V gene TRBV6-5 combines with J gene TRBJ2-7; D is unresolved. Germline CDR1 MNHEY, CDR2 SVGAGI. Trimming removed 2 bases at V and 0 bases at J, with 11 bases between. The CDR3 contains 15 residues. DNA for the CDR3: TGTGCCAGCAGTTACCCAGGAGACGGCTCCTACGAGCAGTACTTC. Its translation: CASSYPGDGSYEQYF.

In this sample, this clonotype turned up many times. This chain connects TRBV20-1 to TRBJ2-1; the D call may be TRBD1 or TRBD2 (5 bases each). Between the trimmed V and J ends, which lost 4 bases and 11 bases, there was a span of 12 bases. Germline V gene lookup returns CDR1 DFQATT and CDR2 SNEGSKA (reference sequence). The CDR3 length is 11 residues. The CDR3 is CSATQTGQQFF. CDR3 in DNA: TGCAGTGCTACACAGACGGGACAGCAGTTCTTC.

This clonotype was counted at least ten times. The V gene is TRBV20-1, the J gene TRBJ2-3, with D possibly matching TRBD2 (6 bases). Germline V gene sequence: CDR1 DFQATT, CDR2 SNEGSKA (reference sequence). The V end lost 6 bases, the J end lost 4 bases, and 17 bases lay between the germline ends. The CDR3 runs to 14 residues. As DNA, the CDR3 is TGCAGTGCCGAAGCGGGTATGGGCGCAGATACGCAGTATTTT. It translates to CSAEAGMGADTQYF.

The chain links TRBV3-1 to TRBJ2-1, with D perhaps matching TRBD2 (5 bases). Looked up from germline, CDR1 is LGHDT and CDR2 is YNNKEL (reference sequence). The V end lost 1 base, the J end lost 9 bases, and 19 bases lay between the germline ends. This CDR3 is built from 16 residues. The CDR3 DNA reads TGTGCCAGCAGCCAAGTGTCTAATAGGGAGTACGGTGAGCAGTTCTTC. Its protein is CASSQVSNREYGEQFF.

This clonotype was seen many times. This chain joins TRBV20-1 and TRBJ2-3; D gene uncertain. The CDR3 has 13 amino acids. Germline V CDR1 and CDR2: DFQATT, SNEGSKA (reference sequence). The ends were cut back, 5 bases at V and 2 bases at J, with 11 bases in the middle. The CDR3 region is CSALGTPTDTQYF. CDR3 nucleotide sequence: TGCAGTGCTCTCGGAACTCCCACAGATACGCAGTATTTT.

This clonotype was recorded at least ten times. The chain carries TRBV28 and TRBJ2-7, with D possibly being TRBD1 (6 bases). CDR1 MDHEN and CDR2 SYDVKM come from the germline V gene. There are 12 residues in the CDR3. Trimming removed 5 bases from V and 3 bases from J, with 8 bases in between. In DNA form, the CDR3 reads TGTGCCAGCAGTGGACAGCTCTACGAGCAGTACTTC. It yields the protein CASSGQLYEQYF.

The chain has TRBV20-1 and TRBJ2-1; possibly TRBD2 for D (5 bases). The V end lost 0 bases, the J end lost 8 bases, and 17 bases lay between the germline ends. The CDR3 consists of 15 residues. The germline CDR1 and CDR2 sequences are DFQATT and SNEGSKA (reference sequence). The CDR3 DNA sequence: TGCAGTGCTAGAGATGGGCGGGCTAGAGGGTATGAGCAGTTCTTC. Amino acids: CSARDGRARGYEQFF.